These T cell receptor beta chains were read from a single sample in a study of OX40 agonist ivuxolimab in advanced cancers. Profiling relied on immunoSEQ multiplex PCR, and the TCRdb table lists in-frame clones only, not all of them. The sample comprises just over 90,000 clones, 85% to 95% of which are singletons, and 2% to 3% rests with the top ten. This specimen consisted of CD4+ or CD8+ T cells sorted from blood, obtained in a trial of the OX40 agonist ivuxolimab. These receptors were obtained from an adult with an advanced solid tumor such as melanoma, head and neck, liver or kidney cancer. The CDR3 runs from the conserved cysteine through the conserved F or W. Fields, in order: clone size, J gene, V gene, D gene, CDR3 DNA, CDR3 protein. A D gene is named only where the DNA matches it firmly. Rows give clone size only sometimes, using once, few, many, or a class for an expanded clone.

>.|TRBJ2-7|TRBV29-1|.
TGCAGCGTTGTTAAGGGTAACGAGCAGTACTTC
CSVVKGNEQYF
>.|TRBJ2-1|TRBV25-1|TRBD2
TGTGCCAGCAGTGACTTGGGACTAGCGGGAAAGTTCTTC
CASSDLGLAGKFF
>.|TRBJ2-2|TRBV19|.
TGTGCCAGTTGGGGGGTCACCGGGGAGCTGTTTTTT
CASWGVTGELFF
>.|TRBJ1-1|TRBV6-6|.
TGTGCCAGCAGTTACTCAGGGACCCCTGAAGCTTTCTTT
CASSYSGTPEAFF
>.|TRBJ1-1|TRBV5-1|.
TGCGCCAGCAGCTTGAACACTGAAGCTTTCTTT
CASSLNTEAFF
>.|TRBJ2-1|TRBV19|.
TGTGCCGTCGGGGACGGAGTATACAATGAGCAGTTCTTC
CAVGDGVYNEQFF
>.|TRBJ2-1|TRBV9|.
TGTGCCAGCAGCGAGGAGGGAAGCTCCTACAATGAGCAGTTCTTC
CASSEEGSSYNEQFF
>.|TRBJ2-7|TRBV4-1|TRBD2
TGCGCCAGCAGCCAGAGTGTAGCGGGGGCCGGCGAGCAGTACTTC
CASSQSVAGAGEQYF
>.|TRBJ1-2|TRBV15|.
TGTGCCACCAGCCAAGATATAAAGTGGGTATCTAACTATGGCTACACCTTC
CATSQDIKWVSNYGYTF
>.|TRBJ2-3|TRBV2|.
TGTGCCAGCCCCGGGGCTAGCACAGATACGCAGTATTTT
CASPGASTDTQYF
>few|TRBJ2-7|TRBV7-9|.
TGTGCCAGCAGAGGACGGGCCTACGAGCAGTACTTC
CASRGRAYEQYF
>.|TRBJ1-1|TRBV5-6|.
TGTGCCAGCAGCGCGACAGGTCCCGCCACTGAAGCTTTCTTT
CASSATGPATEAFF
>.|TRBJ2-7|TRBV7-2|TRBD1
TGTGCCAGCAGCTCAGGGACAGGGGGCTTCAACGAGCAGTACTTC
CASSSGTGGFNEQYF
>.|TRBJ1-2|TRBV5-8|TRBD1
TGTGCCAGCAGCTTGGGACAGGGTGTTGGCTACACCTTC
CASSLGQGVGYTF
>.|TRBJ2-7|TRBV2|TRBD1
TGTGCCAGCAAAGTCAGGGGGCGAGCCCCCTACGAGCAGTACTTC
CASKVRGRAPYEQYF
>few|TRBJ1-5|TRBV4-2|.
TGTGCCAGCAGCCACCGCCGCGGGGCAGACAATCAGCCCCAGCATTTT
CASSHRRGADNQPQHF
>.|TRBJ1-1|TRBV6-1|TRBD1
TGTGCCACCAAGCCGGGACAGGAAGCTTTCTTT
CATKPGQEAFF
>few|TRBJ1-2|TRBV27|.
TGTGCCAGCAGTCCGATAACTAACTATGGCTACACCTTC
CASSPITNYGYTF
>.|TRBJ2-5|TRBV9|.
TGTGCCAGCAGCGTAGTTCCTTCGGGCGGAGAGACCCAGTACTTC
CASSVVPSGGETQYF
>.|TRBJ2-2|TRBV19|.
TGTGCCAGTAGTATGCTGGGCCTAAAGGAGCTGTTTTTT
CASSMLGLKELFF
>.|TRBJ2-4|TRBV6-6|.
TGTGCCAGCAGCGTACAGGGTCCAAACGTTCAGTACTTC
CASSVQGPNVQYF
>.|TRBJ2-6|TRBV27|.
TGTGCCAGCAGTGGATGGTCCAGGGGGGCCAACGTCCTGACTTTC
CASSGWSRGANVLTF
>.|TRBJ2-1|TRBV11-2|.
TGTGCCAGCAGCTTCGACAGCTCCTACAATGAGCAGTTCTTC
CASSFDSSYNEQFF
>.|TRBJ2-5|TRBV7-8|.
TGTGCCAGCAGCCGTCAGGACGGACAAGAGACCCAGTACTTC
CASSRQDGQETQYF
>.|TRBJ2-7|TRBV19|TRBD1
TGTGCCAGTAGTGGAGGCAGGGGGCTGGGGGAGCAGTACTTC
CASSGGRGLGEQYF
>.|TRBJ2-7|TRBV7-9|.
TGTGCCAGCAGCTATCCGGGACTCCCTAACGAGCAGTACTTC
CASSYPGLPNEQYF
>.|TRBJ2-7|TRBV2|.
TGTGCCAGCAGTGAAGGGCCGTACGAGCAGTACTTC
CASSEGPYEQYF
>.|TRBJ2-2|TRBV25-1|TRBD1
TGTGCCAGCAGTGAATCTGACAGGGCCGACACCGGGGAGCTGTTTTTT
CASSESDRADTGELFF
>few|TRBJ2-1|TRBV6-5|TRBD2
TGTGCCAGCAGCCAAGCGGGGCGCTCCTACAATGAGCAGTTCTTC
CASSQAGRSYNEQFF
>.|TRBJ2-1|TRBV7-6|TRBD2
TGTGCCAGCAGCTTGACCGGCGGGGGGGTAAATGAGCAGTTCTTC
CASSLTGGGVNEQFF
>.|TRBJ1-3|TRBV7-9|TRBD1
TGTGCCAGCAGCTCTCCCCGGACAGGGTCGGGAGGAAACACCATATATTTT
CASSSPRTGSGGNTIYF
>.|TRBJ2-1|TRBV7-2|.
TGTGCCAGCAGCCCCCCGGGGGGCCCCTCCTACAATGAGCAGTTCTTC
CASSPPGGPSYNEQFF
>.|TRBJ1-5|TRBV4-3|TRBD1
TGCGCCAGCAGCCAAGATACAGGGGCAGGACAGCCCCAGCATTTT
CASSQDTGAGQPQHF
>.|TRBJ2-7|TRBV27|.
TGTGCCAGCAGTTTTGCGGCCTCCTACGAGCAGTACTTC
CASSFAASYEQYF
>.|TRBJ2-5|TRBV6-1|TRBD2
TGTGCCAGCAGCCGAAGGACCGGGAGGGAAGAGACCCAGTACTTC
CASSRRTGREETQYF
>.|TRBJ2-7|TRBV6-5|TRBD1
TGTGCCAGCAGTTTATCCCCCGGGACAGGAAACTACGAGCAGTACTTC
CASSLSPGTGNYEQYF
>.|TRBJ2-1|TRBV27|.
TGTGCCAGCAGTTTAGCGGGAATCTCCTACAATGAGCAGTTCTTC
CASSLAGISYNEQFF
>.|TRBJ2-7|TRBV7-9|.
TGTGCCAGCAGCTTCTTAGGGACTGCTCACTACGAGCAGTACTTC
CASSFLGTAHYEQYF
>.|TRBJ2-7|TRBV6-1|.
TGTGCCAGCAGTGAGATTGTCTACGAGCAGTACTTC
CASSEIVYEQYF
>.|TRBJ2-1|TRBV18|.
TGTGCCAGCTCACCATTCGGCGGGAACCCCTACAATGAGCAGTTCTTC
CASSPFGGNPYNEQFF
>.|TRBJ2-1|TRBV19|TRBD2
TGTGCCAGTAGTGTCCTTACTAGCGGGGCTTACAATGAGCAGTTCTTC
CASSVLTSGAYNEQFF
>once|TRBJ1-1|TRBV27|TRBD1
TGTGCCAGCAGTATATCACCCTACGACAGGGCCACTGAAGCTTTCTTT
CASSISPYDRATEAFF
>.|TRBJ2-2|TRBV27|.
TGTGCCAGCAGTTACGGACCTGACACCGGGGAGCTGTTTTTT
CASSYGPDTGELFF
>once|TRBJ1-5|TRBV27|.
TGTGCCAGCAGTTCGAATAGCAATCAGCCCCAGCATTTT
CASSSNSNQPQHF
>.|TRBJ1-5|TRBV7-7|.
TGTGCTAGCAGCCCAGGGCATTTTAGCAATCAGCCCCAGCATTTT
CASSPGHFSNQPQHF
>.|TRBJ1-6|TRBV6-6|TRBD1
TGTGCCAGCAGTTATAGGGACAGTCTACATTCACCCCTCCACTTT
CASSYRDSLHSPLHF
>once|TRBJ1-5|TRBV5-4|TRBD1
TGTGCCAGCAGCTTTGGGACAGGGGTAAATCAGCCCCAGCATTTT
CASSFGTGVNQPQHF
>.|TRBJ2-5|TRBV6-5|.
TGTGCCAGCAGTTACTCACGTAGGGGGGTCCAAGAGACCCAGTACTTC
CASSYSRRGVQETQYF